The present T cell receptor beta chain was sequenced within a study of blood T cell repertoires in COVID-19. Assay: immunoSEQ multiplex PCR; the TCRdb copy retains only in-frame clones and omits some. The table includes under 150,000 clones, around 82% detected once. Per germline, CDR1 MDHEN and CDR2 SYDVKM. V lost 8 bases and J lost 2, with 14 bases in between. There are 14 residues in the CDR3. Material for sequencing was PBMCs or T cells enriched from blood (not recorded which). This chain connects TRBV28 to TRBJ2-3; D gene uncertain. This clonotype originated in a middle-aged man with acute COVID-19. The CDR3, as DNA: TGTGCCAGCCTTAGCCTAGATACCACAGATACGCAGTATTTT. Translation: CASLSLDTTDTQYF.